A single sample is the source of the 31 T cell receptor beta chains below, sequenced in a study of OX40 agonist ivuxolimab in advanced cancers. The protocol was immunoSEQ multiplex PCR, while the TCRdb copy is restricted to in-frame clones and leaves out a portion. The sample holds approximately 84,000 clones, approximately 83% seen once. Material: CD4+ or CD8+ T cells sorted from blood, obtained in a trial of the OX40 agonist ivuxolimab. The receptors here all came from an adult with an advanced solid tumor such as melanoma, head and neck, liver or kidney cancer.

V usage is TRBV5-1 and J usage is TRBJ2-5; D tentatively reads TRBD1 or TRBD2 (5 bases each). The germline V gene encodes CDR1 SGHRS and CDR2 YFSETQ. Trimming stripped 0 bases from V and 5 bases from J, with 14 bases between. This CDR3 has 15 residues. CDR3 residues: CASSLDWGISETQYF. Here the CDR3 DNA reads TGCGCCAGCAGCTTGGATTGGGGGATAAGTGAGACCCAGTACTTC.

The gene calls are TRBV29-1 and TRBJ2-3; D gene unclear. The germline V gene has CDR1 SQVTM and CDR2 ANQGSEA. V was shortened by 5 bases and J by 1 base, with 13 bases between the two germline ends. The length of the CDR3 is 14 residues. The CDR3: CSVCHRVGTDTQYF. CDR3 coding DNA: TGCAGCGTTTGTCATAGGGTAGGCACAGATACGCAGTATTTT.

This chain connects TRBV5-1 to TRBJ1-4; 10 positions agree with TRBD1. The junction had 6 bases not matched to a gene; V was cut back by 3 bases and J by 7 bases. The CDR3 loop spans 15 amino acids. Germline assignment: CDR1 SGHRS and CDR2 YFSETQ. CDR3 amino acids: CASSSGTGVGEKLFF. DNA for the CDR3: TGCGCCAGCAGCTCCGGGACAGGGGTGGGTGAAAAACTGTTTTTT.

J is TRBJ1-5 and V is TRBV6-1; a weak D match, TRBD1 (5 bases). The V and J ends lost 2 bases and 5 bases respectively, with 13 bases between them. This CDR3 spans 15 amino acids. Germline V gives CDR1 MNHNS, CDR2 SASEGT. DNA for the CDR3: TGTGCCAGCAGTGAAAACGGGGCAGGGCATCAGCCCCAGCATTTT. Its protein is CASSENGAGHQPQHF.

The chain is built from TRBV6-1 and TRBJ1-2; D unresolved. The CDR3 covers 13 residues. Trimming cost V 5 bases and J 8 bases, with 15 bases left between them. In germline, CDR1 is MNHNS, CDR2 SASEGT. Here the CDR3 reads CASSSPGGLGYTF. The CDR3 nucleotides read TGTGCCAGCAGTTCCCCGGGCGGCCTGGGCTACACCTTC.

This chain joins TRBV11-2 and TRBJ2-5; maybe TRBD2 (5 bases). Trimming removed 1 base from V and 5 bases from J, with 11 bases in between. Germline CDR1 reads SGHAT; CDR2 reads FQNNGV. This CDR3 is built from 14 residues. The CDR3 sequence: CASSLGGPSETQYF. The CDR3 bases are TGTGCCAGCAGCTTAGGCGGGCCCTCGGAGACCCAGTACTTC.

This clone has a handful of counts. The chain's CDR3 is CASSLGLAGIEQYF. DNA of the CDR3: TGTGCCAGCAGCCTGGGACTAGCGGGGATCGAGCAGTACTTC. This chain links TRBV11-2 with TRBJ2-7; 13 nucleotides align to TRBD2. Germline lookup yields CDR1 SGHAT and CDR2 FQNNGV. After removal of 5 bases from V and 6 bases from J, the junction contained 4 bases not matched to a gene. The CDR3 loop spans 14 amino acids. Drawing the rest from reference TRBV11-2 and TRBJ2-7, the complete variable domain is EAGVAQSPRYKIIEKRQSVAFWCNPISGHATLYWYQQILGQGPKLLIQFQNNGVVDDSQLPKDRFSAERLKGVDSTLKIQPAKLEDSAVYLCASSLGLAGIEQYFGPGTRLTVT.

The chain couples TRBV28 to TRBJ1-1; D unclear. Germline CDR1 MDHEN, CDR2 SYDVKM. The CDR3 runs 14 residues. Trimming left V 3 bases short and J 2 bases short, with 10 bases between. CDR3 loop: CASSLTGSNTEAFF. The DNA for the CDR3 is TGTGCCAGCAGTTTGACGGGCTCTAACACTGAAGCTTTCTTT.

CDR3 in amino acids: CAWSVGGANVLTF. The CDR3, as DNA: TGTGCCTGGAGTGTAGGTGGGGCCAACGTCCTGACTTTC. V is TRBV30 and J is TRBJ2-6; no firm D call. Germline V CDR1 and CDR2: GTSNPN, SVGIG (reference sequence). The V end was cut by 0 bases, the J end by 3 bases, with 3 bases between. This CDR3 has 13 residues.

The CDR3 is CASSPPPSQGADTQYF. As DNA, the CDR3 is TGCGCCAGCAGTCCACCACCCTCCCAGGGGGCAGATACGCAGTATTTT. The chain uses TRBV23-1 and TRBJ2-3; the match to TRBD1 covers 7 bases. TRBV23-1 is an ORF, and what it does is uncertain. The CDR3 extends over 16 amino acids. Trimming cost V 4 bases and J 4 bases; bases outside gene matches: 11.

This chain joins TRBV27 and TRBJ1-1, with TRBD1 identical over 8 bases. J was trimmed by 5 bases and V by 2 bases; bases with no gene match: 4. This CDR3 has 14 residues. Germline-derived CDR1 and CDR2 are MNHEY and SMNVEV (reference sequence). This CDR3 is CASSLRTGWTEAFF. CDR3 sequence (DNA): TGTGCCAGCAGTTTAAGGACAGGGTGGACTGAAGCTTTCTTT.

The rearrangement uses TRBV5-1 and TRBJ1-3; D is unclear. Germline CDR1 and CDR2: SGHRS and YFSETQ. Trimming stripped 0 bases from V and 3 bases from J, with 13 bases between. CDR3 size: 16 residues. Here the CDR3 reads CASSLAGPGVGNTIYF. The CDR3 coding sequence is TGCGCCAGCAGCTTGGCCGGACCAGGCGTTGGAAACACCATATATTTT.

For this clone: The junction and the germline gene differ at one end; a read error may be behind it. The chain links TRBV18 to TRBJ2-5; 7 bases are shared with TRBD2. CDR1 is KGHSH, CDR2 LQKENI, per germline. The CDR3 has 17 residues. CDR3 sequence: CASSTPRPGLVEETQYF. DNA of the CDR3: TGTGCCAGCTCAACACCCCGCCCCGGACTAGTAGAAGAGACCCAGTACTTC.

The chain recombines TRBV30 with TRBJ2-5; D assignment may be TRBD1 or TRBD2 (5 bases each). V gave up 5 bases and J gave up 5 bases, with 15 bases separating them. Germline CDR1 is GTSNPN and CDR2 is SVGIG (reference sequence). The CDR3 is 13 residues long. CDR3 nucleotides: TGTGCCTGGGGCCTGCAGAGGGGTGAGACCCAGTACTTC. Translated: CAWGLQRGETQYF.

V is TRBV7-3 and J is TRBJ1-2, with 7 bases aligning to TRBD1. The CDR3 is 14 residues long. CDR1 SGHTA and CDR2 FQGTGA come from the germline V gene. J was trimmed by 2 bases and V by 5 bases; bases with no gene match: 5. The DNA for the CDR3 is TGTGCCAGCAGCCCTAAGACAGGGAACTATGGCTACACCTTC. Residues: CASSPKTGNYGYTF.

The CDR3 sequence is CASSQVNIISYNEQFF. In DNA form, the CDR3 reads TGCGCCAGCAGCCAAGTTAACATAATTTCCTACAATGAGCAGTTCTTC. This sequence joins TRBV4-1 and TRBJ2-1, with D uncertain. The CDR3 covers 16 residues. V dropped 1 base and J dropped 1 base, with 11 bases sitting between them. The V gene's germline CDR1 is MGHRA and CDR2 YSYEKL.

The chain is built from TRBV5-4 and TRBJ1-2; a possible D gene is TRBD1 (5 bases). Germline values: CDR1 SGHNT, CDR2 YYREEE (reference sequence). The length of the CDR3 is 15 residues. Deletions cut 1 base from V and 0 bases from J, with 10 bases between. The CDR3 loop is CASSLPGEANYGYTF. The CDR3 nucleotides are TGTGCCAGCAGCTTGCCGGGGGAAGCTAACTATGGCTACACCTTC.

This clone was detected only once. This chain joins TRBV6-1 and TRBJ1-1; unclear D gene. Trimming took off 2 bases at V and 1 base at J, with 5 bases between the two ends. This CDR3 has 13 amino acids. The germline V gene encodes CDR1 MNHNS and CDR2 SASEGT. CDR3 in DNA: TGTGCCAGCAGTGAATTGGGGAACACTGAAGCTTTCTTT. Amino acid sequence: CASSELGNTEAFF.

The chain recombines TRBV5-8 with TRBJ2-7, with TRBD1 as a possible D gene (7 bases). Looked up from germline, CDR1 is SGHTS and CDR2 is YDEGEE. The CDR3 is 17 amino acids. Trimming removed 0 bases at V and 4 bases at J, with 20 bases between. CDR3 DNA sequence: TGTGCCAGCAGCTTGGAGTGGGACAGCTACGGGGGTTACGAGCAGTACTTC. Amino acids: CASSLEWDSYGGYEQYF.

This chain links TRBV10-3 with TRBJ2-2, with D possibly TRBD2 on 6 matching bases. This CDR3 spans 16 amino acids. Per germline, CDR1 ENHRY and CDR2 SYGVKD. The germline V and J ends were trimmed by 2 bases and 2 bases, with 12 bases remaining between them. In DNA form, the CDR3 reads TGTGCCATCAGTGAGCGGGACTGGTACAACACCGGGGAGCTGTTTTTT. This encodes CAISERDWYNTGELFF.

The chain couples TRBV7-9 to TRBJ1-1, with D unresolved. V was pared by 2 bases and J by 3 bases, with 7 bases between. This CDR3 region has 13 residues. The germline V gene encodes CDR1 SEHNR and CDR2 FQNEAQ (reference sequence). In nucleotides, the CDR3 is TGTGCCAGCAGCTTAAACCGGGACACTGAAGCTTTCTTT. It is translated as CASSLNRDTEAFF.

The rearrangement joins TRBV5-4 to TRBJ2-7; D unresolved. Germline V CDR1 and CDR2: SGHNT, YYREEE (reference sequence). V was shortened by 0 bases and J by 7 bases, with 11 bases between the two germline ends. The CDR3 runs to 13 residues. In nucleotides, the CDR3 is TGTGCCAGCAGCTTGGGAAGGGATGGGGAGCAGTACTTC. Translating it yields CASSLGRDGEQYF. Supplemented by reference TRBV5-4 and TRBJ2-7, the full variable domain reads ETGVTQSPTHLIKTRGQQVTLRCSSQSGHNTVSWYQQALGQGPQFIFQYYREEENGRGNFPPRFSGLQFPNYSSELNVNALELDDSALYLCASSLGRDGEQYFGPGTRLTVT.

The genes are TRBV5-4 and TRBJ2-3; D is unresolved. Germline-derived CDR1 and CDR2 are SGHNT and YYREEE (reference sequence). The CDR3 spans 16 residues. Trimming left V 0 bases short and J 0 bases short, with 11 bases between. CDR3 residues: CASSLGSLGSTDTQYF. The CDR3 bases are TGTGCCAGCAGCTTGGGGTCTTTAGGAAGCACAGATACGCAGTATTTT.

The chain joins TRBV30 to TRBJ2-2; TRBD1 matches at 11 bases. J was trimmed by 3 bases and V by 3 bases; bases with no gene match: 3. This CDR3 is 15 amino acids long. Germline assignment: CDR1 GTSNPN and CDR2 SVGIG (reference sequence). The CDR3 loop is CAWRGTGGHTGELFF. The CDR3 nucleotides read TGTGCCTGGAGGGGGACAGGGGGACACACCGGGGAGCTGTTTTTT.

This chain uses TRBV5-1 with TRBJ2-7; a possible D gene is TRBD2 (6 bases). The CDR3 spans 14 residues. Germline CDR1 is SGHRS and CDR2 is YFSETQ. Trimming removed 0 bases at V and 2 bases at J, with 9 bases between. CDR3 sequence (DNA): TGCGCCAGCAGCTTGGCTAGCGAGACCTACGAGCAGTACTTC. This encodes CASSLASETYEQYF.

The rearrangement joins TRBV7-9 to TRBJ2-3; TRBD2 agrees at 9 bases. Germline lookup yields CDR1 SEHNR and CDR2 FQNEAQ (reference sequence). This CDR3 comprises 15 residues. V was clipped by 5 bases and J by 4 bases; unmatched bases: 7. This chain's CDR3 is CASSRAASGADTQYF. As DNA, the CDR3 is TGTGCCAGCAGCCGGGCGGCTAGCGGGGCAGATACGCAGTATTTT.

The J gene is TRBJ1-5, the V gene TRBV6-1; D gene unclear. V was pared by 3 bases and J by 9 bases, with 15 bases between. This CDR3 is built from 14 residues. Per the germline V gene, CDR1 is MNHNS and CDR2 is SASEGT. CDR3 residues: CASSEVTPGVPQHF. Here the CDR3 DNA reads TGTGCCAGCAGTGAGGTCACCCCAGGAGTGCCCCAGCATTTT.

The chain joins TRBV7-3 to TRBJ1-5; the D is unclear. V was clipped by 9 bases and J by 2 bases, with 5 bases between them. Germline V gene data show CDR1 as SGHTA and CDR2 as FQGTGA. The CDR3 consists of 11 residues. The CDR3 reads CARPCNQPQHF. DNA of the CDR3: TGTGCCAGGCCCTGCAATCAGCCCCAGCATTTT.

The chain carries TRBV18 and TRBJ1-3; no definite D call. V was shortened by 8 bases and J by 0 bases, with 8 bases between the two germline ends. The CDR3 is 13 amino acids. Germline CDR1 is KGHSH and CDR2 is LQKENI. The CDR3 DNA is TGTGCCAGCCGGTTGAGCTCTGGAAACACCATATATTTT. Its protein product is CASRLSSGNTIYF.

This clone has more than one count but fewer than ten. This rearrangement joins TRBV5-6 to TRBJ2-4; no definite D call. This CDR3 spans 11 amino acids. Germline V gene sequence: CDR1 SGHDT, CDR2 YYEEEE. Trimming pared 6 bases from V and 4 bases from J, leaving 5 bases between. CDR3 protein: CASTKKNIQYF. CDR3 in DNA: TGTGCCAGCACCAAAAAAAACATTCAGTACTTC.

The chain links TRBV28 to TRBJ1-5; 10 bases are shared with TRBD1. Germline values: CDR1 MDHEN, CDR2 SYDVKM. Losses at the gene ends were 3 bases for V and 6 bases for J; bases not matched to a gene: 2. The length of the CDR3 is 14 residues. This CDR3 is CASSFWTGGQPQHF. The CDR3 DNA follows: TGTGCCAGCAGTTTCTGGACAGGGGGTCAGCCCCAGCATTTT.